This is a list of T cell receptor beta chains from one sample in a study of cytomegalovirus exposure and HLA in healthy donors. Clones were read by immunoSEQ multiplex PCR, and TCRdb kept only the in-frame ones, dropping some. Counted here are around 130,000 clones, roughly 82% occurring once; the ten biggest clones make up about 11%. Source material: PBMCs. The source is a male donor in good health and CMV-seropositive. CDR3s include the opening cysteine and the closing phenylalanine or tryptophan. The D gene is left open where the match is weak. Clone size is stated in some rows and not others, as once, few, many or a class when expanded.

j_gene	abundance	v_gene	d_gene	CDR3aa	CDR3nt
TRBJ2-2	few	TRBV28	TRBD2	CASSLRLAGTGELFF	TGTGCCAGCAGTCTGAGACTAGCGGGTACCGGGGAGCTGTTTTTT
TRBJ1-4	-	TRBV15	-	CATSRGDRGRNEKLFF	TGTGCCACCAGCAGAGGTGACCGGGGGAGAAATGAAAAACTGTTTTTT
TRBJ1-2	once	TRBV7-8	TRBD1	CASKGPGQAPPYPF	TGTGCCAGCAAGGGACCGGGACAGGCCCCTCCGTACCCCTTC
TRBJ2-2	-	TRBV4-3	-	CASSQPRQGELFF	TGCGCCAGCAGCCAACCCCGACAGGGGGAGCTGTTTTTT
TRBJ2-3	-	TRBV7-3	-	CASSLTVGGTDTQYF	TGTGCCAGCAGCTTAACTGTAGGGGGCACAGATACGCAGTATTTT
TRBJ1-5	-	TRBV2	-	CASSEIRGEQPQHF	TGTGCCAGCAGTGAAATTCGTGGTGAGCAGCCCCAGCATTTT
TRBJ2-1	-	TRBV28	-	CASSSTRLSRSYNEQFF	TGTGCCAGCAGTTCCACAAGACTCAGCCGTTCCTACAATGAGCAGTTCTTC
TRBJ2-2	-	TRBV5-4	TRBD2	CASSLGLAGDGELFF	TGTGCCAGCAGCTTAGGACTAGCGGGAGACGGGGAGCTGTTTTTT
TRBJ1-2	-	TRBV5-6	-	CASSLIPGNYGYTF	TGTGCCAGCAGCTTGATTCCGGGGAACTATGGCTACACCTTC
TRBJ2-4	-	TRBV19	-	CASSIGRGNIQYF	TGTGCCAGTAGTATAGGGCGGGGAAACATTCAGTACTTC
TRBJ2-5	-	TRBV28	TRBD2	CATTPLADQETQYF	TGTGCCACCACTCCACTAGCGGACCAAGAGACCCAGTACTTC
TRBJ2-7	-	TRBV27	TRBD2	CASSVRTSGGNYEQYF	TGTGCCAGCAGTGTCAGGACTAGCGGAGGGAATTACGAGCAGTACTTC
TRBJ2-7	-	TRBV2	TRBD1	CASRGGQGAVEQYF	TGTGCCAGCAGGGGGGGACAGGGGGCAGTCGAGCAGTACTTC
TRBJ2-7	few	TRBV19	-	CASSIVSGHLSEQYF	TGTGCCAGTAGTATAGTCTCGGGACACCTAAGCGAGCAGTACTTC
TRBJ1-3	once	TRBV18	-	CASSRGPTGTGPGNTIYF	TGTGCCAGCTCACGTGGGCCGACAGGAACGGGGCCTGGAAACACCATATATTTT
TRBJ1-2	-	TRBV19	TRBD1	CATYTGEGLYGYTF	TGTGCCACCTATACAGGGGAAGGTCTCTATGGCTACACCTTC
TRBJ2-7	few	TRBV30	TRBD1	CAWSPGQGAREQYF	TGTGCCTGGAGTCCAGGACAGGGGGCGAGGGAGCAGTACTTC
TRBJ2-2	-	TRBV28	TRBD1	CASSWDRGITGELFF	TGTGCCAGCAGCTGGGACAGGGGGATCACCGGGGAGCTGTTTTTT
TRBJ1-5	-	TRBV7-2	-	CASSSGYQPQHF	TGTGCCAGCAGCTCGGGTTACCAGCCCCAGCATTTT
TRBJ2-7	once	TRBV6-5	TRBD2	CASRAGGPQYF	TGTGCCAGCAGAGCGGGAGGGCCGCAGTACTTC
TRBJ2-1	-	TRBV27	-	CASGGMGTNEQFF	TGTGCCAGCGGGGGGATGGGTACGAATGAGCAGTTCTTC
TRBJ1-1	-	TRBV5-4	-	CASSLEHDTEAFF	TGTGCCAGCAGCTTGGAACACGACACTGAAGCTTTCTTT
TRBJ2-3	-	TRBV4-3	TRBD2	CASSQGRWREKDTQYF	TGCGCCAGCAGCCAGGGCAGATGGCGGGAGAAAGATACGCAGTATTTT
TRBJ2-5	-	TRBV6-1	TRBD1	CASSEQGDSETQYF	TGTGCCAGCAGTGAACAGGGGGATTCGGAGACCCAGTACTTC
TRBJ2-3	few	TRBV5-1	TRBD2	CASSLRLAGPDTQYF	TGCGCCAGCAGCCTAAGACTAGCGGGACCAGATACGCAGTATTTT
TRBJ2-7	-	TRBV7-9	-	CASSTTAYEQYF	TGTGCCAGCAGCACGACAGCCTACGAGCAGTACTTC
TRBJ2-3	-	TRBV5-4	-	CASSLEVDTQYF	TGTGCCAGCAGCTTAGAGGTAGATACGCAGTATTTT
TRBJ1-4	few	TRBV5-1	-	CASSPGLRAANEKLFF	TGCGCCAGCAGCCCCGGACTAAGGGCGGCTAATGAAAAACTGTTTTTT
TRBJ2-1	-	TRBV5-4	TRBD2	CASSLALAGGSYNEQFF	TGTGCCAGCAGCTTGGCCCTAGCGGGGGGGTCCTACAATGAGCAGTTCTTC
TRBJ1-2	-	TRBV11-2	-	CASSLSGDGYTF	TGTGCCAGCAGCTTAAGCGGCGATGGCTACACCTTC
TRBJ2-1	-	TRBV27	-	CASSLISGVHNEQFF	TGTGCCAGCAGTTTAATCTCAGGGGTACACAATGAGCAGTTCTTC
TRBJ2-1	-	TRBV25-1	TRBD1	CASSEYRGSYNEQFF	TGTGCCAGCAGTGAGTACAGGGGGTCCTACAATGAGCAGTTCTTC
TRBJ1-3	-	TRBV27	-	CASSFSGGNTIYF	TGTGCCAGCAGTTTCTCAGGGGGAAACACCATATATTTT
TRBJ2-7	-	TRBV15	-	CATSRRGQPYEQYF	TGTGCCACCAGCAGGCGGGGGCAGCCCTACGAGCAGTACTTC
TRBJ2-7	few	TRBV7-2	-	CASSSRVVSYEQYF	TGTGCCAGCAGCTCTCGGGTCGTCTCCTACGAGCAGTACTTC
TRBJ2-1	-	TRBV5-1	-	CASSLRTQGPNEQFF	TGCGCCAGCAGCCTCCGGACTCAAGGGCCCAATGAGCAGTTCTTC
TRBJ1-4	-	TRBV15	-	CATSRGAATNEKLFF	TGTGCCACCAGCAGGGGAGCTGCAACTAATGAAAAACTGTTTTTT
TRBJ2-1	-	TRBV9	-	CASGEGAAYNEQFF	TGTGCTAGCGGCGAGGGAGCCGCCTACAATGAGCAGTTCTTC
TRBJ2-1	-	TRBV5-1	TRBD2	CASSLGLAYNEQFF	TGCGCCAGCAGCTTGGGACTAGCGTACAATGAGCAGTTCTTC
TRBJ1-4	-	TRBV9	-	CASSVDEVTNNEKLFF	TGTGCCAGCAGCGTAGATGAAGTCACTAATAATGAAAAACTGTTTTTT
TRBJ2-5	-	TRBV4-1	-	CASSPGETQYF	TGCGCCAGCAGCCCGGGGGAGACCCAGTACTTC
TRBJ1-5	-	TRBV4-2	TRBD1	CASSQDRGLTQPQHF	TGTGCCAGCAGCCAGGACAGGGGTTTGACTCAGCCCCAGCATTTT
TRBJ2-7	once	TRBV15	-	CATSRARGIRSYEQYF	TGTGCCACCAGCAGAGCCCGCGGGATACGCTCCTACGAGCAGTACTTC
TRBJ2-1	-	TRBV7-2	TRBD1	CASSLDRGHEQFF	TGTGCCAGCAGCTTAGACAGGGGGCATGAGCAGTTCTTC
TRBJ2-3	-	TRBV5-1	-	CASNWGADTQYF	TGCGCCAGTAATTGGGGAGCAGATACGCAGTATTTT